Following are 5 T cell receptor beta chains from one sample sequenced in a study of T-cell memory formation after mild COVID-19. TCRdb recomputed calls from the 5' RACE reads with MiXCR, one row per CDR3 protein. The sample includes 250,000 to 300,000 distinct CDR3 sequences, 15% to 20% of them seen just once. Input material: PBMCs or a T cell subset sorted from them (not recorded which). The receptors here all came from a young man who had mild COVID-19 (a few samples of this study predate the infection). Cell type and time point are not known.

At least ten counts were recorded for this clonotype. The V and J genes are TRBV7-4 and TRBJ2-7; TRBD2 agrees at 10 bases. After removal of 5 bases from V and 5 bases from J, the junction contained 15 bases not matched to a gene. CDR3 length: 17 residues. Germline CDR1 is SGHVT and CDR2 is SQSDAQ. CDR3: CASSLGLAARRKDEQYF. DNA of the CDR3: TGTGCCAGCAGCCTCGGACTAGCGGCCAGACGAAAAGACGAGCAGTACTTC.

This clonotype was observed a handful of times. V is TRBV20-1 and J is TRBJ2-2; no clear D gene. This CDR3 spans 15 amino acids. V lost 3 bases and J lost 0, with 11 bases in between. The germline V gene encodes CDR1 DFQATT and CDR2 SNEGSKA (reference sequence). DNA for the CDR3: TGCAGTGCTAGTCAAGGGCCCTCGAACACCGGGGAGCTGTTTTTT. It codes for CSASQGPSNTGELFF.

This clonotype was observed a handful of times. The chain has TRBV7-8 and TRBJ1-3; TRBD1 is a possible D gene (6 bases). The CDR3 is made up of 13 amino acids. Germline assignment: CDR1 SGHVS and CDR2 FQNEAQ. V shed 3 bases and J shed 8 bases, with 11 bases lying between them. This CDR3 is CASSFGSGDTIYF. The CDR3 nucleotides are TGTGCCAGCAGCTTCGGGTCAGGGGACACCATATATTTT.

There are many counts of this clonotype. This sequence joins TRBV23-1 and TRBJ2-5, with TRBD1 as a possible D gene (6 bases). TRBV23-1 is annotated as an ORF whose role is uncertain. This CDR3 has 14 residues. The V end lost 3 bases, the J end lost 2 bases, and 10 bases lay between the germline ends. The CDR3, as DNA: TGCGCCAGCAGTCACCTCCAGGGGCAAGAGACCCAGTACTTC. It yields the protein CASSHLQGQETQYF.

This chain uses TRBV10-3 with TRBJ1-2; D is uncertain. From germline, CDR1 is ENHRY and CDR2 SYGVKD. Trimming removed 6 bases from V and 0 bases from J, with 11 bases in between. CDR3 size: 14 residues. The CDR3 loop is CAISEELANYGYTF. The DNA of the CDR3 is TGTGCCATCAGCGAAGAGCTCGCTAACTATGGCTACACCTTC.